The source of this T cell receptor (beta chain) is a study of a mutant IDH1 vaccine in newly diagnosed glioma (dated by TCRdb to about 2021). Context from the whole study: Vaccination was initiated 4-6 weeks after radiotherapy alone, or concurrently with temozolomide cycles in the chemotherapy-containing groups. Of the approximately 33 patients who were treated, 62.5% were male and roughly 38% were female, and the mean age was around 43 years. Prior to enrollment, patients had been given standard therapy consisting of radiotherapy alone, temozolomide alone, or radiochemotherapy with temozolomide, with the combination given to most patients. The week-35 safety follow-up took place at visit V12, and the week-47 end of study took place at visit V13. Peripheral blood samples were drawn at six visits, namely V03 (baseline), V05, V07, V10, V12 and V13. For exploratory analyses, under 30 treated patients had longitudinal TCRB deep sequencing done wherever samples were available.

On the study overall, not on this receptor specifically: Immune responses induced by the vaccine were seen in around 93% of patients across multiple MHC alleles. Selection of PBMC samples for TCRB deep sequencing was based on availability. The authors noted that analyses of patient blood samples could not be reproduced because of sample limitations. No apparent relationship was observed between pseudoprogression and alterations in the top peripheral T cell clonotypes detected by TCRB sequencing.

Regarding this clone: What this receptor recognizes is not known. No per-base quality is available; no much larger clone lies one base away.

Library preparation was by the immunoSEQ multiplex PCR assay. Following the manufacturer's protocol, the hsTCRB Kit was used to amplify rearranged TCR beta chain sequences. An Illumina MiSeq was used to sequence the TCRB libraries. In the paper's pipeline: The kit vendor's proprietary platform handled demultiplexing, trimming and gene mapping. In TCRdb, the immuneACCESS table is reduced to in-frame sequences with V and J assigned. These tables do not hold every clone; where another copy was compared, an unresolved V gene accounts for under half, and the others remain unexplained. V and J calls and clone size are copied from that table; D and trimming were computed from the DNA. The table for this sample lists about 59,000 clones; over 80% of them were counted only once. 3.8% of the sample lies in the top ten. The time point label, read with the paper, signifies: week 47, end of study. Each vaccine dose, consisting of 300 ug of a 20-mer mutant IDH1 peptide in Montanide, was administered subcutaneously with topical imiquimod. Eight vaccinations were administered to patients in weeks 1, 3, 5, 7, 11, 15, 19 and 23, corresponding to visits V03 through V10. All donors had newly diagnosed IDH1-mutant astrocytomas of WHO grade 3 or 4 that showed loss of nuclear ATRX. The samples were drawn from NOA16, a multicentre, single-arm, open-label phase I trial in Germany that tested a mutant IDH1 peptide vaccine in humans for the first time. Genomic DNA for TCRB sequencing was isolated from EDTA blood with the DNeasy Blood and Tissue Kit.

The sample here was PBMCs, taken from a glioma patient whose treatment included an IDH1 peptide vaccine. This TCR was recovered from a man aged 30-40 years with glioma.

For the CDR3, the sequence is CASSQVGRGGTEAFF. The sequenced DNA: TGTGCCAGCAGCCAAGTTGGCAGGGGTGGCACTGAAGCTTTCTTT. The rearranged chain carries TRBV14 and TRBJ1-1; a weak D assignment points to TRBD1 (6 bases agree). V and J lose 1 base and 4 bases, and a span of 13 bases separates them. Sequences SGHDN (CDR1) and FVKESK (CDR2) are obtained from the germline V gene. The CDR3 has 15 amino acids, counting the end cysteine and phenylalanine. Kept here is only the CDR3 DNA, which spans 45 bases and is read in frame from base 1.